This T cell receptor beta chain is drawn from a study of blood T cell repertoires in COVID-19. Libraries were prepared by immunoSEQ multiplex PCR; TCRdb keeps only in-frame clonotypes and omits some of them. The sample contains fewer than 200,000 clones, 70% to 85% of which appear only once. There are a few counts of this clone. Germline-derived CDR1 and CDR2 are KGHSH and LQKENI. V was pared by 1 base and J by 10 bases, with 22 bases between. CDR3 length equals 16 residues. Sequencing was carried out using PBMCs or T cells enriched from blood (not recorded which). The receptor was derived from a man aged 45-60 years who had recovered from COVID-19. The V gene is TRBV18, the J gene TRBJ1-1, with D possibly matching TRBD1 (5 bases). The CDR3 sequence: CASSPLGGTGSVGAFF. The CDR3, as DNA: TGTGCCAGCTCACCACTGGGGGGAACCGGTTCCGTAGGAGCTTTCTTT.